This TCR beta chain was observed in a study of blood T cell repertoires in COVID-19. Turning to the study itself: The origin of the acute and convalescent COVID-19 samples was the United States, Italy and Spain. PBMCs, B-cell-depleted T cells, or T cells were the source of the cDNA or gDNA that made up the material.

The ends lost 3 bases at V and 4 bases at J; junction bases unmatched: 8. This CDR3 contains 15 residues. In germline, CDR1 is KGHSH, CDR2 LQKENI. Source study methods: Reference gene primer amplification gave estimated nucleated cell counts. The protocol was immunoSEQ multiplex PCR, while the TCRdb copy is restricted to in-frame clones and leaves out a portion. V and J calls and clone size are given by that table; D and trimming were obtained from the DNA. The sample lists roughly 150,000 clones; around nine tenths were seen once. The chain recombines TRBV18 with TRBJ1-1, with 7 bases that match TRBD1. This receptor was obtained from a woman aged 70-85 years with acute or convalescent COVID-19. The sample taken for sequencing was peripheral blood. Here the CDR3 reads CASSPATGIATEAFF. CDR3 DNA: TGTGCCAGCTCACCGGCGACAGGGATTGCCACTGAAGCTTTCTTT.